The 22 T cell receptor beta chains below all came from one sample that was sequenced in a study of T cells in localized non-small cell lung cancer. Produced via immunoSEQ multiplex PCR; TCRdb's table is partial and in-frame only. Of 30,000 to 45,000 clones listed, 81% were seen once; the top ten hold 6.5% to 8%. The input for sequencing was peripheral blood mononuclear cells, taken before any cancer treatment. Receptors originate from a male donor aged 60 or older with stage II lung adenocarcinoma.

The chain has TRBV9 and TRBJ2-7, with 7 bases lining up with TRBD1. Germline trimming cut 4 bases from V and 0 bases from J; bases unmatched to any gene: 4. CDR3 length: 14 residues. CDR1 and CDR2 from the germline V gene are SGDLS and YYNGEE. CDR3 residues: CASSPQGVSYEQYF. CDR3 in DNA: TGTGCCAGCAGCCCGCAGGGGGTCTCCTACGAGCAGTACTTC.

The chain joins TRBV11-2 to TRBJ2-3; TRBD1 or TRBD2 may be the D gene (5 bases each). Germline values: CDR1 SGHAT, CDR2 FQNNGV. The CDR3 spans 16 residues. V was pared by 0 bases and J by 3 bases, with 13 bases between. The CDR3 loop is CASSLDAPGGTDTQYF. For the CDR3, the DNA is TGTGCCAGCAGCTTAGATGCCCCTGGGGGAACAGATACGCAGTATTTT. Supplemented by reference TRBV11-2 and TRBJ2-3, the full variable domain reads EAGVAQSPRYKIIEKRQSVAFWCNPISGHATLYWYQQILGQGPKLLIQFQNNGVVDDSQLPKDRFSAERLKGVDSTLKIQPAKLEDSAVYLCASSLDAPGGTDTQYFGPGTRLTVL.

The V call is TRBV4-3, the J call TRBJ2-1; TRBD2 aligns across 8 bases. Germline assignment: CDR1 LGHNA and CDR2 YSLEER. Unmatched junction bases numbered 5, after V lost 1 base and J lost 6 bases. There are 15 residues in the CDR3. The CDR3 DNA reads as TGCGCCAGCAGCCAAGTGTCTAGCGGGCGCAATGAGCAGTTCTTC. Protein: CASSQVSSGRNEQFF.

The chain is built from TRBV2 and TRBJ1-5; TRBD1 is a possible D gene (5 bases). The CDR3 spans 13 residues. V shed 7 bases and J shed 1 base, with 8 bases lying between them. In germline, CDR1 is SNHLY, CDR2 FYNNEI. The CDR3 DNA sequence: TGTGCCAGCACCGAGGGGAGCAATCAGCCCCAGCATTTT. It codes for CASTEGSNQPQHF.

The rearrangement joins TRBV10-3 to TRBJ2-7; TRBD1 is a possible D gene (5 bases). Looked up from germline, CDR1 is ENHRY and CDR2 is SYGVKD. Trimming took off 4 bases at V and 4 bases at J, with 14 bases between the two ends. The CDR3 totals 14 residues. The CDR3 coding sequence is TGTGCCATCAGTGGTGAAGGGGCTAGGTACGAGCAGTACTTC. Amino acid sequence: CAISGEGARYEQYF.

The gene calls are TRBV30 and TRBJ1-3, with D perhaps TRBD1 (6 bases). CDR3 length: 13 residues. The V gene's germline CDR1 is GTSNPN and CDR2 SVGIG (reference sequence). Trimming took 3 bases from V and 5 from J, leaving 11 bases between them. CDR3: CAWRKQGRNTIYF. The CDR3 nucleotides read TGTGCCTGGAGGAAACAGGGTCGAAACACCATATATTTT.

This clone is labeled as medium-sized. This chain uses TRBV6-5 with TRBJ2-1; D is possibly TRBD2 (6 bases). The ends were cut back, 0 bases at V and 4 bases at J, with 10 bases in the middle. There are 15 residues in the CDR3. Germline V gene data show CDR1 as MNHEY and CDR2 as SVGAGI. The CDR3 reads CASSYSSSGYNEQFF. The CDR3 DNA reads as TGTGCCAGCAGTTACTCGAGTAGCGGTTACAATGAGCAGTTCTTC.

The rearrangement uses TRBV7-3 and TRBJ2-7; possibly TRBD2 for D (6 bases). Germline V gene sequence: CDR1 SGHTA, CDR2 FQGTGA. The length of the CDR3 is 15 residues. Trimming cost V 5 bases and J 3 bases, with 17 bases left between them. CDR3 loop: CASSLGRGGLYEQYF. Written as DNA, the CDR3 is TGTGCCAGCAGCCTGGGACGGGGAGGACTCTACGAGCAGTACTTC. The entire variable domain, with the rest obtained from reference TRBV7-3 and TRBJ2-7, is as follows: GAGVSQTPSNKVTEKGKYVELRCDPISGHTALYWYRQSLGQGPEFLIYFQGTGAADDSGLPNDRFFAVRPEGSVSTLKIQRTERGDSAVYLCASSLGRGGLYEQYFGPGTRLTVT.

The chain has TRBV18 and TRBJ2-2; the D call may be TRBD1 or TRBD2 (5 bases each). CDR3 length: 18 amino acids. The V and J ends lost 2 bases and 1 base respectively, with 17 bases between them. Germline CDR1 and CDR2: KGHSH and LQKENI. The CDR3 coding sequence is TGTGCCAGCTCACCAGGGACGACTGGCTCTAAGAACACCGGGGAGCTGTTTTTT. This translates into CASSPGTTGSKNTGELFF.

This CDR3 is CASRLDLNTEAFF. The CDR3, as DNA: TGTGCCAGCAGGCTTGATTTGAACACTGAAGCTTTCTTT. V gene TRBV6-1 combines with J gene TRBJ1-1; D not resolved. The CDR3 extends over 13 amino acids. Germline V gives CDR1 MNHNS, CDR2 SASEGT. V was pared by 6 bases and J by 0 bases, with 8 bases between.

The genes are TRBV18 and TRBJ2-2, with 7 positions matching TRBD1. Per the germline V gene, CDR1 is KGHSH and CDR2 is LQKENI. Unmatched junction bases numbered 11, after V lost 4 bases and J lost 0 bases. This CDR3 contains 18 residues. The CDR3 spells CASSLGPGTVSNTGELFF. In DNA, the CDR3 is TGTGCCAGCTCACTAGGACCCGGGACAGTTTCGAACACCGGGGAGCTGTTTTTT. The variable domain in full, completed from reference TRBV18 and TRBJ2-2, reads NAGVMQNPRHLVRRRGQEARLRCSPMKGHSHVYWYRQLPEEGLKFMVYLQKENIIDESGMPKERFSAEFPKEGPSILRIQQVVRGDSAAYFCASSLGPGTVSNTGELFFGEGSRLTVL.

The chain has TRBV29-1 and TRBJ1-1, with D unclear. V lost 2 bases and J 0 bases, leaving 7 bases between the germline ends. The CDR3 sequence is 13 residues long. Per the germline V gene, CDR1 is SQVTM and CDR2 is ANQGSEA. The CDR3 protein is CSVESSLNTEAFF. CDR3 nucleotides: TGCAGCGTTGAAAGCAGCTTGAACACTGAAGCTTTCTTT. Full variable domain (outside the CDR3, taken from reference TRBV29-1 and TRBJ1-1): SAVISQKPSRDICQRGTSLTIQCQVDSQVTMMFWYRQQPGQSLTLIATANQGSEATYESGFVIDKFPISRPNLTFSTLTVSNMSPEDSSIYLCSVESSLNTEAFFGQGTRLTVV.

The CDR3 reads CASSGPFTPNEKLFF. The DNA for the CDR3 is TGTGCCAGCAGTGGCCCTTTTACCCCTAATGAAAAACTGTTTTTT. The rearrangement links TRBV6-1 to TRBJ1-4; D remains ambiguous. The germline V gene encodes CDR1 MNHNS and CDR2 SASEGT. CDR3 length: 15 residues. Trimming pared 4 bases from V and 3 bases from J, leaving 12 bases between.

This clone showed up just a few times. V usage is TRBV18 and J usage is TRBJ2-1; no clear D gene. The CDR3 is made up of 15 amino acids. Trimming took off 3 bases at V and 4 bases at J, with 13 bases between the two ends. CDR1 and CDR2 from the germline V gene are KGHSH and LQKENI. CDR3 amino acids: CASSPSGEYYNEQFF. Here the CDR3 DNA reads TGTGCCAGCTCACCGTCAGGAGAGTATTACAATGAGCAGTTCTTC.

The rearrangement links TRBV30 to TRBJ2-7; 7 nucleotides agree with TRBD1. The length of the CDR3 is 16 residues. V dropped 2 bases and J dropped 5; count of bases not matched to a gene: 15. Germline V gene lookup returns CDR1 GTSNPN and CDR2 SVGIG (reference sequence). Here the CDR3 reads CAWSKGFGNQGDEQYF. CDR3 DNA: TGTGCCTGGAGTAAGGGATTCGGGAATCAGGGGGACGAGCAGTACTTC.

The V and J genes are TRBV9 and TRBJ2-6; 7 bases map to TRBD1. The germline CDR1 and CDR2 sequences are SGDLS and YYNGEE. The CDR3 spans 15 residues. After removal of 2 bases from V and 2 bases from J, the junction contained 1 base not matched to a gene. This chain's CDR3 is CASSVDRAGANVLTF. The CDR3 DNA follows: TGTGCCAGCAGCGTCGACAGGGCTGGGGCCAACGTCCTGACTTTC.

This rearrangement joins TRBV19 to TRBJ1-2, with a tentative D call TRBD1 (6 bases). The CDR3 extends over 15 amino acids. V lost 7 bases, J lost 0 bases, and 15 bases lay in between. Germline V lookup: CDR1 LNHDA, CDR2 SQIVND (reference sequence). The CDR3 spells CASTDNRVSNYGYTF. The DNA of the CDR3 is TGTGCCAGTACTGATAACAGGGTTTCTAACTATGGCTACACCTTC. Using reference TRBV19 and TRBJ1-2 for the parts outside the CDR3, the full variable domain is DGGITQSPKYLFRKEGQNVTLSCEQNLNHDAMYWYRQDPGQGLRLIYYSQIVNDFQKGDIAEGYSVSREKKESFPLTVTSAQKNPTAFYLCASTDNRVSNYGYTFGSGTRLTVV.

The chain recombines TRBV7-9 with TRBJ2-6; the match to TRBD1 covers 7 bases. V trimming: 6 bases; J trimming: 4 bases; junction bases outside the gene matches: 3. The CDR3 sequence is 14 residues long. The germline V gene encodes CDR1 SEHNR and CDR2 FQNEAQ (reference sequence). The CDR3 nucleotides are TGTGCCAGCAGAACAGGGGTCGGGGCCAACGTCCTGACTTTC. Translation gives CASRTGVGANVLTF.

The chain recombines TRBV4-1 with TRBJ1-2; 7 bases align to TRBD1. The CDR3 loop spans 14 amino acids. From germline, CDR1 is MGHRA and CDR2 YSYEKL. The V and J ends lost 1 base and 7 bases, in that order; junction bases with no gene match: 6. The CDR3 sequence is CASSQVQGVGGYTF. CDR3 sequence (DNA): TGCGCCAGCAGCCAAGTCCAGGGGGTAGGTGGCTACACCTTC.

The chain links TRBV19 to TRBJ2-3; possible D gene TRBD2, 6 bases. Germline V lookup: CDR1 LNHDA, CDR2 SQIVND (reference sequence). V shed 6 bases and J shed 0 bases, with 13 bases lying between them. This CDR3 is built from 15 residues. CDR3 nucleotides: TGTGCCAGTAGAAATGGGCGGGGTAGCACAGATACGCAGTATTTT. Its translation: CASRNGRGSTDTQYF.

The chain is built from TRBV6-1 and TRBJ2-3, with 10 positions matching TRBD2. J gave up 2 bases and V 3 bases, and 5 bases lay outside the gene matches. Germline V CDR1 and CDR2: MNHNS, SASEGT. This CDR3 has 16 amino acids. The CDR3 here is CASSDLLAGFTDTQYF. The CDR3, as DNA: TGTGCCAGCAGTGATTTACTAGCGGGATTCACAGATACGCAGTATTTT.

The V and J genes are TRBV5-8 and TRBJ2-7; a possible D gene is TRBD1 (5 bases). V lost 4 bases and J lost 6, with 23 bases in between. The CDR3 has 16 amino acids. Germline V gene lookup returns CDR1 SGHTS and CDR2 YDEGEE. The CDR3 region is CASSPLQGSISGEQYF. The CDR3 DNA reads TGTGCCAGCAGCCCCCTCCAGGGCTCCATCTCGGGCGAGCAGTACTTC. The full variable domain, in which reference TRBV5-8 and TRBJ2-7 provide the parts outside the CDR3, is EAGVTQSPTHLIKTRGQQATLRCSPISGHTSVYWYQQALGLGLQFLLWYDEGEERNRGNFPPRFSGRQFPNYSSELNVNALELEDSALYLCASSPLQGSISGEQYFGPGTRLTVT.